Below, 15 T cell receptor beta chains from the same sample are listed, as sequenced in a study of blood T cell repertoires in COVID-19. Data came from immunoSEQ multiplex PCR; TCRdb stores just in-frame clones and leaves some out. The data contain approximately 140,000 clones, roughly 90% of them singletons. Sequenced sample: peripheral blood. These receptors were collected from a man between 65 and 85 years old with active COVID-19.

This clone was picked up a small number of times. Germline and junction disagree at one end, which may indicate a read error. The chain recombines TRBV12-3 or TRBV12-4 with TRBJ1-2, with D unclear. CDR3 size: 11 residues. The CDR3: CASSLYREQVF. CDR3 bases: TGTGCCAGCAGTTTGTACCGGGAGCAGGTCTTC.

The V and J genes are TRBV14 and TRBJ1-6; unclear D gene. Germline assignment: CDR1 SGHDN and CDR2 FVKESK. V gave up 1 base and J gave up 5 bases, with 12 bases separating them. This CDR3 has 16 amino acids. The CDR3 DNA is TGTGCCAGCAGCCAAGTCCCCCGCACTGATAATTCACCCCTCCACTTT. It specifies CASSQVPRTDNSPLHF.

CDR3 sequence (DNA): TGTGCCAGCAGTCCCAGGGGCCTCAAGCCGACCCAGCATTTT. It specifies CASSPRGLKPTQHF. This chain uses TRBV6-2 or TRBV6-3 with TRBJ1-5, with D perhaps matching TRBD1 (6 bases). Per germline, CDR1 MNHEY and CDR2 SVGEGT. The V end lost 5 bases, the J end lost 11 bases, and 19 bases lay between the germline ends. The CDR3 is made up of 14 amino acids.

The DNA of the CDR3 is TGTGCCAGCAGCCTTCCGATTGGGCATGGAAGGGAAAAACTGTTTTTT. Its translation is CASSLPIGHGREKLFF. V gene TRBV7-2 combines with J gene TRBJ1-4; D is undetermined. The V end was cut by 5 bases, the J end by 8 bases, with 21 bases between. Per germline, CDR1 SGHTA and CDR2 FQGNSA. This CDR3 comprises 16 residues.

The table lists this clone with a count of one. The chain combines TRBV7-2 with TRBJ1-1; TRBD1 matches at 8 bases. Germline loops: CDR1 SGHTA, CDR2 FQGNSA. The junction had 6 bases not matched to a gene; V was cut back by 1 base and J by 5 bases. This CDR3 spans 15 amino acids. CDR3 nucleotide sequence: TGTGCCAGCAGCTTAGATAACAGGGGGTGGACTGAAGCTTTCTTT. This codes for CASSLDNRGWTEAFF.

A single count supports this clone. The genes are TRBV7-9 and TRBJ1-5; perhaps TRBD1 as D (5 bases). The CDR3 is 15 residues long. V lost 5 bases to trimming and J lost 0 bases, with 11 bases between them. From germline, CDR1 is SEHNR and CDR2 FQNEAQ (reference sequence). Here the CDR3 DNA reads TGTGCCAGCAGCGCTACAGGAAATAGCAATCAGCCCCAGCATTTT. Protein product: CASSATGNSNQPQHF.

CDR3 region: CASSPLAGGLYEQYF. CDR3 DNA: TGTGCCAGCAGCCCCCTTGCAGGGGGACTTTACGAGCAGTACTTC. The chain combines TRBV5-5 with TRBJ2-7, with D perhaps matching TRBD1 (7 bases). The germline gives CDR1 SGHKS, CDR2 YYEKEE (reference sequence). Trimming removed 4 bases from V and 4 bases from J, with 18 bases in between. This CDR3 is 15 amino acids long.

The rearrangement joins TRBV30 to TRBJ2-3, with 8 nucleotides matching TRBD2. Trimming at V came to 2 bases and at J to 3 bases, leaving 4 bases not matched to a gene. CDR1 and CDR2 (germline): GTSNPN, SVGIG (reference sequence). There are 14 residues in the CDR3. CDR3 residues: CAWSTGLGTDTQYF. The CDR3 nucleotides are TGTGCCTGGAGTACGGGACTAGGGACAGATACGCAGTATTTT.

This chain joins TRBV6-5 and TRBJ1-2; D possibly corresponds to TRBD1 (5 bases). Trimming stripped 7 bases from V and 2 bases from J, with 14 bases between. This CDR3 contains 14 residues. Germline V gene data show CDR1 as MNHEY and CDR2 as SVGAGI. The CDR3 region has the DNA TGTGCCAGCACGCTCAGGGTCCCAAACTATGGCTACACCTTC. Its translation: CASTLRVPNYGYTF.

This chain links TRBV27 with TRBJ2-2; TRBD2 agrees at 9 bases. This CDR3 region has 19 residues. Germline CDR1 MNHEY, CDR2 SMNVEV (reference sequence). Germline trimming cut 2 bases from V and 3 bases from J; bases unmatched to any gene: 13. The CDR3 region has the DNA TGTGCCAGCAGTTTAAATAGCGGGAGCCTTCTAGTAGACACCGGGGAGCTGTTTTTT. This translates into CASSLNSGSLLVDTGELFF.

Here the CDR3 DNA reads TGCAGCGTTGCTGGGAGTCGGGTCACCGGGGAGCTGTTTTTT. Its translation: CSVAGSRVTGELFF. The chain combines TRBV29-1 with TRBJ2-2, with D possibly matching TRBD2 (5 bases). Germline values: CDR1 SQVTM, CDR2 ANQGSEA. Deletions cut 4 bases from V and 4 bases from J, with 13 bases between. CDR3 length equals 14 residues.

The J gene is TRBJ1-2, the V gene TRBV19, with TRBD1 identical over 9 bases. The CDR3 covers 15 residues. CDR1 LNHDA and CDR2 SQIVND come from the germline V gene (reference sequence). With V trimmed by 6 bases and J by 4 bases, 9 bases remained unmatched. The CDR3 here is CASRTGTGYGYGYTF. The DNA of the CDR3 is TGTGCCAGTAGGACCGGGACAGGGTACGGCTATGGCTACACCTTC. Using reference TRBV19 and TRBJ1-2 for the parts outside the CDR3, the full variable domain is DGGITQSPKYLFRKEGQNVTLSCEQNLNHDAMYWYRQDPGQGLRLIYYSQIVNDFQKGDIAEGYSVSREKKESFPLTVTSAQKNPTAFYLCASRTGTGYGYGYTFGSGTRLTVV.

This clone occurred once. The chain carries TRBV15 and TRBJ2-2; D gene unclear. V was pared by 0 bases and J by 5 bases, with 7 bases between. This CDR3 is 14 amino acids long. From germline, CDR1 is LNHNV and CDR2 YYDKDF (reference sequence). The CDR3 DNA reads TGTGCCACCAGCAGAGATGGCAGTACCGGGGAGCTGTTTTTT. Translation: CATSRDGSTGELFF.

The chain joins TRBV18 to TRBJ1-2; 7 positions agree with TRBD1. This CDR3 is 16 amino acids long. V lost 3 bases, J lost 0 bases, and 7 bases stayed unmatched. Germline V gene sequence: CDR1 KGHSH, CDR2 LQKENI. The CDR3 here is CASSPYRDSSNYGYTF. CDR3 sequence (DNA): TGTGCCAGCTCACCCTACCGGGACAGCTCTAACTATGGCTACACCTTC.

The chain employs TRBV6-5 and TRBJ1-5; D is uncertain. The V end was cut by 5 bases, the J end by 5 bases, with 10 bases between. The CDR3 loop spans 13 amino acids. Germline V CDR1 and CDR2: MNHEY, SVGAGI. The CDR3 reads CASSPAGYQPQHF. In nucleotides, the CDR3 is TGTGCCAGCAGTCCTGCGGGGTATCAGCCCCAGCATTTT.